The TCR beta chain under discussion was sequenced for a study of blood T cell repertoires in COVID-19. Across the study: Researchers got acute and convalescent COVID-19 samples from the United States, Italy and Spain.

The CDR3 spans 14 residues. Germline CDR1 is LGHDT and CDR2 is YNNKEL (reference sequence). Trimming shortened V by 7 bases and J by 7 bases, and 19 bases separated the two germline ends. Patients in Seattle were enrolled during active infection, then followed longitudinally. Sequencing used immunoSEQ multiplex PCR; TCRdb keeps in-frame clones, though not all of them. The sample lists 150,000 to 200,000 clones, around 85% occurring once. Sequences were obtained from peripheral blood. V is TRBV3-1 (or the pseudogene TRBV3-2) and J is TRBJ1-2; perhaps TRBD1 as D (5 bases). The TCR comes from a man in his sixties with COVID-19, enrolled during active disease. In nucleotides, the CDR3 is TGTGCCAGCACTGCCGGGGCCAGGGAGGGTGGCTACACCTTC. Residues: CASTAGAREGGYTF.